In this sample, the clone carrying this TCR beta chain turned up many times. The data stem from a study of regulatory T cells in long-lasting Graves disease. Time point here: newly diagnosed GD, antithyroid drugs for less than 3 months. The TCR library was made from RNA that had been extracted from PBMCs in TRIzol. Researchers made TCR beta libraries by using iRepertoire HTBI primers and running Arm-PCR on CDR3 regions. TCRdb re-derived calls from the multiplex PCR reads in MiXCR, one entry per CDR3 protein. The sample shows about 500,000 distinct CDR3 sequences, around 15% of them seen only once. V dropped 3 bases and J dropped 4; count of bases not matched to a gene: 6. The CDR3 is 14 amino acids. The germline V gene has CDR1 DFQATT and CDR2 SNEGSKA (reference sequence). These records were also assigned to another study, of T cells in Graves' hyperthyroidism and ophthalmopathy.

This receptor was identified in a man aged 35-49 years with Graves disease. The chain employs TRBV20-1 and TRBJ2-5, with 9 bases lining up with TRBD1. This material consisted of peripheral blood mononuclear cells (PBMCs), taken at new diagnosis, from a patient treated with antithyroid drugs. In DNA form, the CDR3 reads TGCAGTGCTAGGACCGGGACAGGGCCAGAGACCCAGTACTTC. Protein: CSARTGTGPETQYF.